This T cell receptor (beta chain) originates from a study of OX40 agonist ivuxolimab in advanced cancers. Turning to the study itself: The dose-escalation group included hepatocellular carcinoma, melanoma, renal cell carcinoma and head and neck cancer.

Blood got drawn at baseline, again on cycle 4 day 1, and then on cycle 7 day 1. The CDR3 runs to 14 residues. The V end lost 5 bases, the J end lost 0 bases, and 7 bases lay between the germline ends. Germline V gene data show CDR1 as SEHNR and CDR2 as FQNEAQ (reference sequence). Data came from immunoSEQ multiplex PCR; TCRdb stores just in-frame clones and leaves some out. Among approximately 130,000 clones listed, 90% to 95% were seen once. The TCR comes from an adult with an advanced solid tumor such as melanoma, head and neck, liver or kidney cancer. The sample was CD4+ or CD8+ T cells sorted from blood, taken in a trial of the OX40 agonist ivuxolimab. The chain uses TRBV7-9 and TRBJ1-4, with no clear D. The CDR3 DNA is TGTGCCAGCAGCCACCCTGCAACTAATGAAAAACTGTTTTTT. Amino acid sequence: CASSHPATNEKLFF.